Listed here are 29 T cell receptor beta chains from one sample, sequenced in a study of blood T cell repertoires in COVID-19. Here immunoSEQ multiplex PCR was the method, and the copy in TCRdb shows in-frame clones only, minus some. The sample holds approximately 280,000 clones, about four fifths seen once. Sequencing input: PBMCs or T cells enriched from blood (not recorded which). Source of these receptors: a man in his forties or fifties who had been exposed to COVID-19.

The chain couples TRBV27 to TRBJ1-5; the D is unclear. Per the germline V gene, CDR1 is MNHEY and CDR2 is SMNVEV (reference sequence). The CDR3 runs to 13 residues. With 3 bases removed from V and 10 bases from J, the gap between germline ends came to 13 bases. CDR3: CASSLEGMGPQHF. In DNA form, the CDR3 reads TGTGCCAGCAGTTTGGAGGGAATGGGTCCCCAGCATTTT.

The chain combines TRBV7-2 with TRBJ1-4; 10 bases agree with TRBD1. Per the germline V gene, CDR1 is SGHTA and CDR2 is FQGNSA. CDR3 size: 16 residues. Germline trimming cut 3 bases from V and 8 bases from J; bases unmatched to any gene: 9. In DNA form, the CDR3 reads TGTGCCAGCAGCTTTGGGACAGGGGACCTGGGAGAAAAACTGTTTTTT. It is translated as CASSFGTGDLGEKLFF.

The chain has TRBV19 and TRBJ2-1; 10 bases align to TRBD1. The CDR3 has 18 amino acids. V dropped 4 bases and J dropped 3; count of bases not matched to a gene: 12. Germline CDR1 and CDR2: LNHDA and SQIVND (reference sequence). The CDR3 DNA reads TGTGCCAGTAGTACTCGGGGTACTCGGACAGGGGGCTACAATGAGCAGTTCTTC. This codes for CASSTRGTRTGGYNEQFF.

The CDR3: CASSRQGYYEQYF. The CDR3 DNA reads as TGTGCCAGCAGCAGACAGGGGTACTACGAGCAGTACTTC. The rearrangement joins TRBV7-9 to TRBJ2-7; 8 bases agree with TRBD1. This CDR3 is built from 13 residues. Germline trimming cut 5 bases from V and 3 bases from J; bases unmatched to any gene: 3. CDR1 SEHNR and CDR2 FQNEAQ come from the germline V gene (reference sequence).

This clone has just one count. J is TRBJ2-7 and V is TRBV19; perhaps TRBD1 as D (6 bases). The V and J ends lost 5 bases and 0 bases respectively, with 14 bases between them. There are 15 residues in the CDR3. Germline V CDR1 and CDR2: LNHDA, SQIVND (reference sequence). This chain's CDR3 is CASSDIRDNSYEQYF. CDR3 nucleotides: TGTGCCAGTAGTGACATCCGGGACAACTCCTACGAGCAGTACTTC.

This clone was recorded only once. The chain joins TRBV5-1 to TRBJ1-3, with 7 nucleotides matching TRBD1. The germline V gene encodes CDR1 SGHRS and CDR2 YFSETQ. The CDR3 contains 14 residues. V trimming: 4 bases; J trimming: 4 bases; junction bases outside the gene matches: 5. CDR3: CASSKGQQGNTIYF. In DNA form, the CDR3 reads TGCGCCAGCAGCAAGGGACAGCAAGGAAACACCATATATTTT. Full variable domain (outside the CDR3, taken from reference TRBV5-1 and TRBJ1-3): KAGVTQTPRYLIKTRGQQVTLSCSPISGHRSVSWYQQTPGQGLQFLFEYFSETQRNKGNFPGRFSGRQFSNSRSEMNVSTLELGDSALYLCASSKGQQGNTIYFGEGSWLTVV.

The chain's CDR3 is CASSLGREETTEAFF. In nucleotides, the CDR3 is TGTGCCAGCAGCTTGGGCAGGGAAGAAACGACTGAAGCTTTCTTT. The genes are TRBV5-4 and TRBJ1-1; TRBD1 is a possible D gene (5 bases). V lost 0 bases and J lost 5, with 14 bases in between. This CDR3 comprises 15 residues. Germline loops: CDR1 SGHNT, CDR2 YYREEE (reference sequence).

The V gene is TRBV2, the J gene TRBJ2-6; D not certain. This CDR3 has 13 residues. V gave up 3 bases and J gave up 13 bases, with 13 bases separating them. Germline lookup yields CDR1 SNHLY and CDR2 FYNNEI. The CDR3: CASSESPARVLTF. The CDR3 DNA is TGTGCCAGCAGTGAGAGTCCAGCGAGGGTCCTGACTTTC.

The genes are TRBV24-1 and TRBJ2-3, with 8 bases lining up with TRBD1. The J segment lost 4 bases and the V segment lost 3 bases, leaving 11 bases of the junction unmatched. CDR3 length equals 17 residues. The V gene's germline CDR1 is KGHDR and CDR2 SFDVKD. This CDR3 is CATSDGSRTGPADTQYF. As DNA, the CDR3 is TGTGCCACCAGTGATGGGTCCAGGACAGGGCCGGCAGATACGCAGTATTTT.

This clone was observed a single time. The sample has other DNA sequences that encode this CDR3 too. The V gene is TRBV5-1, the J gene TRBJ2-7; 11 bases are shared with TRBD1. Trimming at V came to 3 bases and at J to 4 bases, leaving 3 bases not matched to a gene. CDR1 is SGHRS, CDR2 YFSETQ, per germline. The CDR3 runs to 14 residues. The DNA of the CDR3 is TGCGCCAGCAGCTCGGGACAGGGGGGGTACGAGCAGTACTTC. It specifies CASSSGQGGYEQYF.

The CDR3 DNA is TGTGCCAGCAGCGAACTAGCGGGAGTATCCGTTAGCACAGATACGCAGTATTTT. Protein: CASSELAGVSVSTDTQYF. The rearrangement joins TRBV9 to TRBJ2-3; 11 nucleotides align to TRBD2. The CDR3 consists of 18 residues. Trimming removed 3 bases from V and 0 bases from J; junction bases left unmatched: 9. The germline CDR1 and CDR2 sequences are SGDLS and YYNGEE.

The V and J genes are TRBV6-5 and TRBJ1-6; 9 nucleotides agree with TRBD1. The J segment lost 7 bases and the V segment lost 6 bases, leaving 4 bases of the junction unmatched. CDR1 and CDR2 (germline): MNHEY, SVGAGI. The CDR3 extends over 14 amino acids. The CDR3 DNA reads as TGTGCCAGCAGCCTCGGACAGGGGAATTCACCCCTCCACTTT. Its protein is CASSLGQGNSPLHF.

This clone came up a few times. This rearrangement joins TRBV19 to TRBJ2-2; 9 nucleotides agree with TRBD2. The junction had 7 bases not matched to a gene; V was cut back by 6 bases and J by 5 bases. The germline V gene encodes CDR1 LNHDA and CDR2 SQIVND (reference sequence). The CDR3 spans 15 residues. CDR3 nucleotide sequence: TGTGCCAGTAGCAAGAGCGGGAGGCTTACCGGGGAGCTGTTTTTT. Its translation is CASSKSGRLTGELFF. Variable domain in full (rest from reference TRBV19 and TRBJ2-2): DGGITQSPKYLFRKEGQNVTLSCEQNLNHDAMYWYRQDPGQGLRLIYYSQIVNDFQKGDIAEGYSVSREKKESFPLTVTSAQKNPTAFYLCASSKSGRLTGELFFGEGSRLTVL.

The V and J genes are TRBV30 and TRBJ1-5, with TRBD1 matching over 10 bases. V lost 2 bases, J lost 5 bases, and 9 bases stayed unmatched. The CDR3 has 16 amino acids. Germline V gene sequence: CDR1 GTSNPN, CDR2 SVGIG (reference sequence). The CDR3 here is CAWSSRTGGYDQPQHF. Here the CDR3 DNA reads TGTGCCTGGAGTTCCAGGACAGGGGGTTACGATCAGCCCCAGCATTTT.

The V call is TRBV11-2, the J call TRBJ2-5; 10 positions agree with TRBD2. Germline loops: CDR1 SGHAT, CDR2 FQNNGV. The CDR3 is 15 residues long. V lost 7 bases, J lost 3 bases, and 8 bases stayed unmatched. The CDR3 sequence: CASTPRLAGEETQYF. The CDR3 nucleotides are TGTGCCAGCACCCCGCGGCTAGCGGGAGAAGAGACCCAGTACTTC.

The CDR3 DNA follows: TGTGCCAGCAGCCAAGATAGAGATACGCAGTATTTT. Translation: CASSQDRDTQYF. The J gene is TRBJ2-3, the V gene TRBV4-2; no definite D call. From germline, CDR1 is LGHNA and CDR2 YNFKEQ. There are 12 residues in the CDR3. V lost 0 bases to trimming and J lost 5 bases, with 3 bases between them.

This CDR3 is CASNRGRRILTNEKLFF. The CDR3 bases are TGTGCCAGCAACAGGGGACGGAGAATCTTAACTAATGAAAAACTGTTTTTT. The chain joins TRBV19 to TRBJ1-4; 7 bases match TRBD1. The CDR3 totals 17 residues. J lost 1 base, V lost 9 bases, and 14 bases had no gene match. Per the germline V gene, CDR1 is LNHDA and CDR2 is SQIVND (reference sequence).

The chain is built from TRBV4-2 and TRBJ2-4; 8 bases agree with TRBD2. The germline CDR1 and CDR2 sequences are LGHNA and YNFKEQ. This CDR3 spans 18 amino acids. J was trimmed by 2 bases and V by 0 bases; bases with no gene match: 9. CDR3 sequence (DNA): TGTGCCAGCAGCCAAGATCGGGAGGGTCGTTTAACCAAAAACATTCAGTACTTC. It codes for CASSQDREGRLTKNIQYF.

The chain uses TRBV30 and TRBJ2-2; D not resolved. CDR1 GTSNPN and CDR2 SVGIG come from the germline V gene (reference sequence). The length of the CDR3 is 13 residues. With 2 bases removed from V and 6 bases from J, the gap between germline ends came to 10 bases. For the CDR3, the DNA is TGTGCCTGGAGTTTAACGGTTGCCGGGGAGCTGTTTTTT. It translates to CAWSLTVAGELFF.

The V gene is TRBV25-1, the J gene TRBJ1-1, with D perhaps TRBD1 (5 bases). The CDR3 covers 13 residues. Looked up from germline, CDR1 is MGHDK and CDR2 is SYGVNS. Trimming removed 5 bases at V and 1 base at J, with 8 bases between. CDR3 bases: TGTGCCAGCAGTCGACAGACGAACACTGAAGCTTTCTTT. Translated: CASSRQTNTEAFF.

The chain is built from TRBV12-3 or TRBV12-4 and TRBJ1-2; 8 bases match TRBD1. Germline trimming cut 5 bases from V and 6 bases from J; bases unmatched to any gene: 5. The CDR3 is 13 residues long. As DNA, the CDR3 is TGTGCCAGCAGTCGGGACAGGCCTCATGGCTACACCTTC. It specifies CASSRDRPHGYTF.

The chain links TRBV7-6 to TRBJ2-5; D might be TRBD2 (6 bases). V lost 5 bases to trimming and J lost 7 bases, with 11 bases between them. This CDR3 comprises 12 residues. CDR1 and CDR2 (germline): SGHVS, FNYEAQ. The CDR3: CASSPDSGTQYF. CDR3 in DNA: TGTGCCAGCAGCCCAGATAGCGGGACCCAGTACTTC.

The rearrangement joins TRBV28 to TRBJ1-1; D is perhaps TRBD1 (6 bases). The length of the CDR3 is 16 residues. CDR1 MDHEN and CDR2 SYDVKM come from the germline V gene. Trimming shortened V by 5 bases and J by 4 bases, and 20 bases separated the two germline ends. CDR3 nucleotide sequence: TGTGCCAGCAGTCAGCCCGGAACAGGGCAAAGCACTGAAGCTTTCTTT. This sequence encodes CASSQPGTGQSTEAFF.

This chain uses TRBV6-5 with TRBJ1-1, with D perhaps matching TRBD1 (6 bases). The CDR3 contains 14 residues. CDR1 and CDR2 from the germline V gene are MNHEY and SVGAGI. V was clipped by 6 bases and J by 5 bases, with 16 bases between them. The CDR3 protein is CASSTTGWRTEAFF. In DNA form, the CDR3 reads TGTGCCAGCAGCACCACAGGGTGGAGGACTGAAGCTTTCTTT.

The V call is TRBV2, the J call TRBJ1-6; D ambiguous. The CDR3 has 14 residues. The V gene's germline CDR1 is SNHLY and CDR2 FYNNEI. The V gene lost 1 base and the J gene lost 9 bases, with 10 bases spanning the gap. The CDR3 nucleotides are TGTGCCAGCAGTGAAGATGGCACACCTTCACCCCTCCACTTT. It codes for CASSEDGTPSPLHF.

The chain has TRBV9 and TRBJ2-3, with 9 bases that match TRBD2. The CDR3 extends over 15 amino acids. V was clipped by 0 bases and J by 1 base; unmatched bases: 0. Per germline, CDR1 SGDLS and CDR2 YYNGEE. In DNA, the CDR3 is TGTGCCAGCAGCGTAGGACTAGCGGGCACAGATACGCAGTATTTT. The encoded protein is CASSVGLAGTDTQYF. Full variable domain (remainder filled in from reference TRBV9 and TRBJ2-3): DSGVTQTPKHLITATGQRVTLRCSPRSGDLSVYWYQQSLDQGLQFLIQYYNGEERAKGNILERFSAQQFPDLHSELNLSSLELGDSALYFCASSVGLAGTDTQYFGPGTRLTVL.

This clone was recorded only once. The chain carries TRBV5-4 and TRBJ2-7; tentatively, D is TRBD1 (5 bases). The CDR3 is 13 residues long. Trimming stripped 4 bases from V and 7 bases from J, with 15 bases between. From germline, CDR1 is SGHNT and CDR2 YYREEE (reference sequence). This CDR3 reads CASSAWGSWEQYF. DNA of the CDR3: TGTGCCAGCAGCGCCTGGGGCAGCTGGGAGCAGTACTTC.

V gene TRBV6-5 combines with J gene TRBJ1-5; D may be TRBD1 (5 bases). The V gene's germline CDR1 is MNHEY and CDR2 SVGAGI. The CDR3 spans 13 residues. V was pared by 8 bases and J by 6 bases, with 14 bases between. DNA for the CDR3: TGTGCCAGCCGACTGGGCGGGGGTCAGCCCCAGCATTTT. This codes for CASRLGGGQPQHF.

The chain links TRBV2 to TRBJ2-7; TRBD2 agrees at 8 bases. V shed 6 bases and J 1 base; nucleotides not matched to a gene: 8. The CDR3 runs to 15 residues. Germline CDR1 and CDR2: SNHLY and FYNNEI. As DNA, the CDR3 is TGTGCCAGCAGGGGCGGAGCGGGAGTTTCCTACGAGCAGTACTTC. As protein: CASRGGAGVSYEQYF.